This T cell receptor beta chain was sequenced in a study of Ad26.COV2.S vaccination and SARS-CoV-2 variants. Study-wide results and caveats: Vaccine and placebo recipients had comparable breadth of non-spike TCRs. Spike-specific TCR breadth was greater in vaccine than placebo recipients. There was reportedly substantial breadth in spike-specific CD8+ and CD4+ T cell responses after vaccination. Measures of TCR breadth and depth may have fallen short of total T cell responses.

Worth noting for this clone: Its antigen is not known.

This CDR3 spans 15 amino acids. CDR1 is MNHEY, CDR2 SVGAGI, per germline. The V gene lost 7 bases and the J gene lost 0 bases, with 16 bases spanning the gap. Assay used: immunoSEQ multiplex PCR; TCRdb lists only in-frame clones, some missing. The sample carries about 180,000 clones, around 85% recorded once. The sample in question was peripheral blood, obtained after recovery from COVID-19. The clonotype was recovered from a human donor who had recovered from COVID-19. The chain carries TRBV6-5 and TRBJ2-7; tentative D call: TRBD1 (6 bases). The CDR3 loop is CASKIDRKNSYEQYF. DNA of the CDR3: TGTGCCAGCAAGATAGACAGGAAAAACTCCTACGAGCAGTACTTC.